Following are 13 T cell receptor beta chains from one sample sequenced in a study of T cells in Graves' hyperthyroidism and ophthalmopathy. TCR beta CDR3 region amplification was performed from RNA transcripts. When the TCR CDR3 underwent first-round RT-PCR, the HTBI primer set was used. TCRdb re-called the multiplex PCR reads through MiXCR, storing one row per CDR3 protein. The repertoire holds about 210,000 distinct CDR3 sequences, with about a sixth as singletons. Material for sequencing was blood. The receptors derive from a man aged 45-65 years with Graves' hyperthyroidism.

The chain employs TRBV20-1 and TRBJ2-2; D might be TRBD1 (6 bases). V shed 4 bases and J shed 1 base, with 25 bases lying between them. The CDR3 runs 19 residues. CDR1 DFQATT and CDR2 SNEGSKA come from the germline V gene (reference sequence). CDR3 sequence (DNA): TGCAGTGCTAAGGATTATTTGGGAATTGACAGGCAGAACACCGGGGAGCTGTTTTTT. This encodes CSAKDYLGIDRQNTGELFF.

This clonotype was counted ten times or more. Germline is not matched at one junction end, which may reflect a read error. The J gene is TRBJ2-1, the V gene TRBV28; 8 nucleotides align to TRBD1. Germline CDR1 is MDHEN and CDR2 is SYDVKM. This CDR3 spans 15 amino acids. The DNA of the CDR3 is TGTGCCAGCAGTCCCGGGACAGGCTCCCACAATGAGCAGTTCTTC. This translates into CASSPGTGSHNEQFF.

This clonotype has just a few counts. The V call is TRBV7-9, the J call TRBJ2-5; 9 bases line up with TRBD1. CDR3 length equals 15 residues. V shed 3 bases and J 1 base; nucleotides not matched to a gene: 3. Per the germline V gene, CDR1 is SEHNR and CDR2 is FQNEAQ (reference sequence). CDR3 bases: TGTGCCAGCAGCTTCACGGGACAGGGCCAAGAGACCCAGTACTTC. Translating it yields CASSFTGQGQETQYF.

This chain links TRBV6-1 with TRBJ1-1, with D possibly TRBD1 on 6 matching bases. Germline V CDR1 and CDR2: MNHNS, SASEGT. Deletions cut 6 bases from V and 4 bases from J, with 15 bases between. The CDR3 extends over 14 amino acids. In nucleotides, the CDR3 is TGTGCCAGCAGCCGTTTACAGGGCGGCACTGAAGCTTTCTTT. It specifies CASSRLQGGTEAFF.

This clonotype was seen more than once but under ten times. The chain carries TRBV4-2 and TRBJ2-3; D perhaps matches TRBD2 (6 bases). The V gene's germline CDR1 is LGHNA and CDR2 YNFKEQ. The CDR3 is 16 residues long. Trimming shortened V by 3 bases and J by 3 bases, and 16 bases separated the two germline ends. The CDR3 nucleotides read TGTGCCAGCAGCCAGGTTGGGGGGACGGGTACAGATACGCAGTATTTT. Amino acids: CASSQVGGTGTDTQYF.

The chain recombines TRBV6-1 with TRBJ1-1; 10 nucleotides match TRBD1. The CDR3 spans 14 residues. After removal of 5 bases from V and 5 bases from J, the junction contained 5 bases not matched to a gene. Germline V gene lookup returns CDR1 MNHNS and CDR2 SASEGT. The chain's CDR3 is CASSQTGGWTEAFF. CDR3 in DNA: TGTGCCAGCAGTCAGACAGGGGGCTGGACTGAAGCTTTCTTT.

The chain carries TRBV20-1 and TRBJ1-1, with no clear D. Germline assignment: CDR1 DFQATT and CDR2 SNEGSKA (reference sequence). The CDR3 extends over 15 amino acids. V lost 3 bases, J lost 5 bases, and 19 bases lay in between. DNA of the CDR3: TGCAGTGCTAGTGGGGATGCTGTGTCAGGAACTGAAGCTTTCTTT. This encodes CSASGDAVSGTEAFF.

In this sample, this clonotype turned up many times. This sequence joins TRBV11-2 and TRBJ1-1, with 8 bases lining up with TRBD1. Trimming took 5 bases from V and 0 from J; bases not matched to a gene: 8. Germline V CDR1 and CDR2: SGHAT, FQNNGV. CDR3 length: 16 residues. The CDR3 sequence is CASSRGAGGMNTEAFF. The CDR3 bases are TGTGCCAGCAGCCGAGGGGCAGGGGGCATGAACACTGAAGCTTTCTTT.

V is TRBV6-5 and J is TRBJ1-5; no reliable D call. CDR3 length equals 15 residues. Trimming took 0 bases from V and 3 from J, leaving 9 bases between them. Per germline, CDR1 MNHEY and CDR2 SVGAGI. The chain's CDR3 is CASSYSNRNNQPQHF. As DNA, the CDR3 is TGTGCCAGCAGTTACTCGAACAGAAACAATCAGCCCCAGCATTTT.

There are many counts of this clonotype. This CDR3 reads CASSIGLYNYGYTF. In DNA, the CDR3 is TGTGCCAGCAGCATAGGACTCTATAACTATGGCTACACCTTC. This rearrangement joins TRBV7-8 to TRBJ1-2, with unresolved D. V dropped 5 bases and J dropped 1 base, with 11 bases sitting between them. The CDR3 totals 14 residues. Germline V gives CDR1 SGHVS, CDR2 FQNEAQ.

This clonotype was recorded at least ten times. V gene TRBV11-2 combines with J gene TRBJ1-1; 8 nucleotides line up with TRBD1. Germline V gene data show CDR1 as SGHAT and CDR2 as FQNNGV. CDR3 size: 13 residues. The trim removed 5 bases at V and 11 bases at J, leaving 10 bases unmatched. As DNA, the CDR3 is TGTGCCAGCAGCACTCAATCAGGGGGCACGGCTTTCTTT. It translates to CASSTQSGGTAFF. The whole variable domain, filled in from reference TRBV11-2 and TRBJ1-1, reads EAGVAQSPRYKIIEKRQSVAFWCNPISGHATLYWYQQILGQGPKLLIQFQNNGVVDDSQLPKDRFSAERLKGVDSTLKIQPAKLEDSAVYLCASSTQSGGTAFFGQGTRLTVV.

This clonotype was observed many times. The genes are TRBV20-1 and TRBJ2-2; tentative D call: TRBD1 (6 bases). Germline-derived CDR1 and CDR2 are DFQATT and SNEGSKA (reference sequence). V gave up 4 bases and J gave up 7 bases, with 16 bases separating them. The CDR3 is 14 residues long. The CDR3 reads CSAKRQEVGGELFF. Written as DNA, the CDR3 is TGCAGTGCTAAACGACAGGAGGTTGGCGGGGAGCTGTTTTTT.

This sequence joins TRBV5-1 and TRBJ2-7; 7 bases line up with TRBD2. CDR1 and CDR2 from the germline V gene are SGHRS and YFSETQ. CDR3 length: 15 amino acids. The J segment lost 0 bases and the V segment lost 3 bases, leaving 6 bases of the junction unmatched. The CDR3 here is CASSYGLVFSYEQYF. CDR3 DNA: TGCGCCAGCAGCTACGGACTAGTGTTCTCCTACGAGCAGTACTTC.